Below, 21 T cell receptor beta chains from the same sample are listed, as sequenced in a study of T-cell memory formation after mild COVID-19. TCRdb re-derived calls from the 5' RACE reads in MiXCR, one entry per CDR3 protein. The table lists roughly 150,000 distinct CDR3 sequences, 10% to 15% of them singletons, with more than 3% in the top ten. Source material: PBMCs or a T cell subset sorted from them (not recorded which). The receptors here all came from a man younger than 30 who had mild COVID-19 (a few samples of this study predate the infection). Cell type and time point are not known.

The gene calls are TRBV20-1 and TRBJ1-4; TRBD1 might be the D (6 bases). Trimming stripped 3 bases from V and 7 bases from J, with 12 bases between. CDR3 length: 13 amino acids. Germline V gives CDR1 DFQATT, CDR2 SNEGSKA (reference sequence). CDR3 residues: CSARGAISEKLFF. The CDR3 DNA follows: TGCAGTGCTAGGGGGGCGATTTCTGAAAAACTGTTTTTT.

This sequence joins TRBV7-2 and TRBJ2-7, with D possibly being TRBD2 (5 bases). The germline V gene has CDR1 SGHTA and CDR2 FQGNSA. The CDR3 sequence is 15 residues long. With 3 bases removed from V and 0 bases from J, the gap between germline ends came to 12 bases. CDR3 amino acids: CASSFESGYSYEQYV. CDR3 DNA: TGTGCCAGCAGCTTCGAAAGCGGATACTCCTACGAGCAGTACGTC.

A single count supports this clonotype. The rearrangement links TRBV20-1 to TRBJ1-5, with 7 bases that match TRBD1. The CDR3 has 15 amino acids. V gave up 3 bases and J gave up 0 bases; unmatched junction bases: 5. Germline V CDR1 and CDR2: DFQATT, SNEGSKA (reference sequence). CDR3 bases: TGCAGTGCTAGTAGACAGGGAAATAGCAATCAGCCCCAGCATTTT. Translating gives CSASRQGNSNQPQHF.

In this sample, this clonotype turned up a few times. The genes are TRBV11-2 and TRBJ2-3; D might be TRBD1 (5 bases). The CDR3 consists of 11 residues. Deletions cut 6 bases from V and 6 bases from J, with 7 bases between. CDR1 and CDR2 from the germline V gene are SGHAT and FQNNGV. The CDR3 DNA reads as TGTGCCAGCAGGTCAGGGGATACGCAGTATTTT. Its translation is CASRSGDTQYF.

In its sample, this clonotype was seen a few times. V is TRBV2 and J is TRBJ1-6; D is unresolved. The CDR3 has 13 residues. Trimming removed 4 bases from V and 9 bases from J, with 10 bases in between. Germline assignment: CDR1 SNHLY and CDR2 FYNNEI. The CDR3 reads CASSVARASPLHF. The DNA for the CDR3 is TGTGCCAGCAGTGTGGCTAGGGCTTCACCCCTCCACTTT.

The chain combines TRBV18 with TRBJ2-5, with TRBD1 matching over 7 bases. V was clipped by 5 bases and J by 4 bases; unmatched bases: 4. Germline assignment: CDR1 KGHSH and CDR2 LQKENI. This CDR3 spans 13 amino acids. The CDR3 DNA reads as TGTGCCAGCTCATCTGACAGGGCAGAGACCCAGTACTTC. It specifies CASSSDRAETQYF.

This clonotype was found many times. The rearrangement uses TRBV4-3 and TRBJ2-5; D ambiguous. Germline V gives CDR1 LGHNA, CDR2 YSLEER. The CDR3 sequence is 12 residues long. Trimming took 0 bases from V and 3 from J, leaving 2 bases between them. The CDR3 region is CASSQDKETQYF. The CDR3 region has the DNA TGCGCCAGCAGCCAAGACAAAGAGACCCAGTACTTC.

The rearrangement joins TRBV5-1 to TRBJ2-6, with D unresolved. V lost 3 bases, J lost 2 bases, and 6 bases lay in between. This CDR3 region has 14 residues. CDR1 SGHRS and CDR2 YFSETQ come from the germline V gene. CDR3 amino acids: CASSSLPGANVLTF. The CDR3 nucleotides are TGCGCCAGCAGCTCCCTACCTGGGGCCAACGTCCTGACTTTC.

The V gene is TRBV29-1, the J gene TRBJ1-5; D unresolved. Germline CDR1 SQVTM, CDR2 ANQGSEA. The CDR3 consists of 13 residues. V was shortened by 7 bases and J by 4 bases, with 14 bases between the two germline ends. DNA for the CDR3: TGCAGCGCCATACCACATCCAAATCAGCCCCAGCATTTT. Protein: CSAIPHPNQPQHF.

Only a few counts were recorded for this clonotype. V gene TRBV12-3 or TRBV12-4 combines with J gene TRBJ2-7, with D perhaps TRBD1 (6 bases). The CDR3 sequence is 14 residues long. Trimming left V 3 bases short and J 4 bases short, with 13 bases between. The CDR3 DNA follows: TGTGCCAGCAGTTTCCGCAGGGGTCGGTACGAGCAGTACTTC. Its protein is CASSFRRGRYEQYF.

This clonotype was counted many times. V gene TRBV20-1 combines with J gene TRBJ2-4; no clear D gene. The V end lost 3 bases, the J end lost 0 bases, and 6 bases lay between the germline ends. The CDR3 is 13 amino acids. Germline CDR1 DFQATT, CDR2 SNEGSKA (reference sequence). The CDR3 loop is CSASDLAKNIQYF. Written as DNA, the CDR3 is TGCAGTGCTAGTGACCTAGCCAAAAACATTCAGTACTTC.

This clonotype was counted between two and nine times. The V call is TRBV5-4, the J call TRBJ2-7; 10 bases are shared with TRBD2. The CDR3 has 15 residues. V lost 5 bases, J lost 6 bases, and 11 bases stayed unmatched. CDR1 and CDR2 (germline): SGHNT, YYREEE (reference sequence). The DNA of the CDR3 is TGTGCCAGCAGTAGGGGAAGCGGGGGGGCCGCCGAGCAGTACGTC. It codes for CASSRGSGGAAEQYV.

The rearrangement joins TRBV11-2 to TRBJ2-3, with unresolved D. Germline values: CDR1 SGHAT, CDR2 FQNNGV. Trimming stripped 0 bases from V and 4 bases from J, with 8 bases between. The CDR3 contains 14 residues. DNA for the CDR3: TGTGCCAGCAGCTTAGAATTTGTCGCAGATACGCAGTATTTT. Protein sequence: CASSLEFVADTQYF.

The rearrangement links TRBV6-5 to TRBJ2-1, with D possibly TRBD1 on 5 matching bases. The germline gives CDR1 MNHEY, CDR2 SVGAGI. This CDR3 is 12 amino acids long. The V and J ends lost 6 bases and 2 bases respectively, with 5 bases between them. CDR3 loop: CASRGAYNEQFF. The CDR3 DNA reads as TGTGCCAGCAGAGGGGCCTACAATGAGCAGTTCTTC.

This clonotype was recorded a few times. The V and J genes are TRBV12-3 or TRBV12-4 and TRBJ2-1; TRBD1 is a possible D gene (5 bases). The CDR3 runs 15 residues. V was cut by 4 bases and J by 5 bases, with 15 bases left in between. The CDR3 bases are TGTGCCAGCAGTTGGTGGGGCCCCGGAGACAATGAGCAGTTCTTC. This sequence encodes CASSWWGPGDNEQFF.

The table lists this clonotype with a few counts. The chain combines TRBV5-1 with TRBJ2-1, with TRBD1 as a possible D gene (5 bases). Germline V lookup: CDR1 SGHRS, CDR2 YFSETQ. Trimming pared 4 bases from V and 4 bases from J, leaving 12 bases between. The length of the CDR3 is 14 residues. The CDR3 loop is CASSPPDSYNEQFF. The CDR3 bases are TGCGCCAGCAGCCCTCCCGACAGTTACAATGAGCAGTTCTTC.

The chain recombines TRBV19 with TRBJ1-1; 7 bases align to TRBD1. The ends lost 7 bases at V and 2 bases at J; junction bases unmatched: 7. There are 14 residues in the CDR3. Per germline, CDR1 LNHDA and CDR2 SQIVND (reference sequence). CDR3 DNA sequence: TGTGCCAGTACCAACAGGGGTGTAAACACTGAAGCTTTCTTT. Protein sequence: CASTNRGVNTEAFF.

This clonotype has more than one count but fewer than ten. The rearrangement joins TRBV6-1 to TRBJ1-6, with 10 bases that match TRBD1. The CDR3 runs 13 residues. Germline trimming cut 8 bases from V and 7 bases from J; bases unmatched to any gene: 2. The V gene's germline CDR1 is MNHNS and CDR2 SASEGT. CDR3 bases: TGTGCCAGCCGGGGACAGGGGAATTCACCCCTCCACTTT. Its translation is CASRGQGNSPLHF.

The rearrangement uses TRBV18 and TRBJ1-1; TRBD1 aligns across 7 bases. The CDR3 covers 14 residues. Per the germline V gene, CDR1 is KGHSH and CDR2 is LQKENI. The ends lost 6 bases at V and 5 bases at J; junction bases unmatched: 9. The CDR3 loop reads CASSRTGERTEAFF. CDR3 coding DNA: TGTGCCAGCTCTCGAACAGGGGAGAGGACTGAAGCTTTCTTT.

The genes are TRBV27 and TRBJ2-1; the match to TRBD2 covers 11 bases. The CDR3 loop spans 15 amino acids. Germline CDR1 reads MNHEY; CDR2 reads SMNVEV (reference sequence). J gave up 9 bases and V 2 bases, and 6 bases lay outside the gene matches. CDR3 loop: CASSLVLAGVPEQFF. In DNA form, the CDR3 reads TGTGCCAGCAGTTTAGTACTAGCGGGGGTCCCTGAGCAGTTCTTC.

Many counts were recorded for this clonotype. The chain has TRBV12-3 or TRBV12-4 and TRBJ2-3; D gene ambiguous. CDR3 length: 13 amino acids. Trimming stripped 5 bases from V and 4 bases from J, with 10 bases between. For the CDR3, the DNA is TGTGCCAGCAGTACCCTGCAGGCAGATACGCAGTATTTT. Its translation is CASSTLQADTQYF.